This T cell receptor beta chain derives from a study of CD4+ T cells in melanoma. After removal of 6 bases from V and 0 bases from J, the junction contained 4 bases not matched to a gene. Per the germline V gene, CDR1 is SNHLY and CDR2 is FYNNEI. The CDR3 totals 14 residues. Only in-frame clones appear in the TCRdb table, and some are missing; sequencing was by immunoSEQ multiplex PCR. The table lists about 54,000 clones, over 60% of them singletons. The V gene is TRBV2, the J gene TRBJ1-2, with 7 bases identical to TRBD1. Sequencing used tumor tissue. The TCR originated in a human donor with melanoma. The chain's CDR3 is CASRGTVSNYGYTF. In nucleotides, the CDR3 is TGTGCCAGCAGGGGGACAGTTTCTAACTATGGCTACACCTTC.